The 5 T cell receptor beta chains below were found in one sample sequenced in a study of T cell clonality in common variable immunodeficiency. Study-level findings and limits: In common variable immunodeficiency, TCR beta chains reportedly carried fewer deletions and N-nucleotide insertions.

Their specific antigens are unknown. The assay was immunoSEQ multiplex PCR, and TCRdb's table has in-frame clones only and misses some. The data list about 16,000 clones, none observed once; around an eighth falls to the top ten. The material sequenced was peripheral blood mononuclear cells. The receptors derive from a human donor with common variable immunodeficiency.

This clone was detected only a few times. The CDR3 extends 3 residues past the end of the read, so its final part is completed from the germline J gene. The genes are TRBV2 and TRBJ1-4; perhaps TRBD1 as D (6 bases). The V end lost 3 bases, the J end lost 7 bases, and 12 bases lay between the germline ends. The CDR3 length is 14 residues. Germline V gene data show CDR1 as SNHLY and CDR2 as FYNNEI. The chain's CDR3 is CASSERGRAEKLFF. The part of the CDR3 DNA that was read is TGTGCCAGCAGTGAGCGGGGGCGCGCTGAAAAA.

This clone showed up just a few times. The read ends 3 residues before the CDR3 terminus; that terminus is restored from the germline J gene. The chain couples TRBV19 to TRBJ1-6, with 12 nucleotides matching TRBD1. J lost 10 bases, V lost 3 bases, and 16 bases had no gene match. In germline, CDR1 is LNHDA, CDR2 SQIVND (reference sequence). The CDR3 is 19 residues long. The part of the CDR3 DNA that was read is TGTGCCAGTAGTATTCCCCGGGACAGGGGGCGCGTAGCAAACTCACCC. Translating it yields CASSIPRDRGRVANSP. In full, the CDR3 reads CASSIPRDRGRVANSPLHF.

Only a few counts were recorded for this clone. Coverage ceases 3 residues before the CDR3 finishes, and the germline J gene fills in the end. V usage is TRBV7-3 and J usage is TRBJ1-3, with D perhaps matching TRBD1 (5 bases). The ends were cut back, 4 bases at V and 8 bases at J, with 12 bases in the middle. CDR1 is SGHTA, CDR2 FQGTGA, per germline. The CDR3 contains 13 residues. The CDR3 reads CASSSGHMDTIYF. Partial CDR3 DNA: TGTGCCAGCAGCTCAGGGCACATGGACACC.

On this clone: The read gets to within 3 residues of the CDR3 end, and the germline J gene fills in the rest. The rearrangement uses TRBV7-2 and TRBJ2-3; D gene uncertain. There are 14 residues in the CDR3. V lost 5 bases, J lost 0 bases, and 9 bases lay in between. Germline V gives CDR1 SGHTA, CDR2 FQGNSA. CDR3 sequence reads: CASSTIASTDTQYF. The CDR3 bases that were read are TGTGCCAGCAGCACAATAGCTAGCACAGATACG.

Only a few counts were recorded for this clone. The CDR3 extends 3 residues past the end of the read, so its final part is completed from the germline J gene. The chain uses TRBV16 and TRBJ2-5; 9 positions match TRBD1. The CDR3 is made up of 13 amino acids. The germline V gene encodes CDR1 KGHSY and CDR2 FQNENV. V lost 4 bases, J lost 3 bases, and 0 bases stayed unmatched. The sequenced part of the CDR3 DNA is TGTGCCAGCAGCCGGGACAGGGAAGAGACC. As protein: CASSRDREET. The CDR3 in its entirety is CASSRDREETQYF.